This TCR beta chain was observed in a study of control samples from healthy donors and cancer patients. Libraries were prepared by immunoSEQ multiplex PCR; TCRdb keeps only in-frame clonotypes and omits some of them. The sample consists of tens of thousands of clones, around nine tenths of them appearing once. Germline CDR1 is GTSNPN and CDR2 is SVGIG (reference sequence). Trimming removed 2 bases at V and 0 bases at J, with 14 bases between. The CDR3 is 16 residues long. The table lists this clone with a count of one. The receptor's source is a man aged 45 to 65 in good health. The rearrangement links TRBV30 to TRBJ1-3; D not certain. The sample was blood. Written as DNA, the CDR3 is TGTGCCTGGAGTTTTATGGCGAGATACTCTGGAAACACCATATATTTT. Translated: CAWSFMARYSGNTIYF.